This TCR beta chain was identified during a study of T-cell memory formation after mild COVID-19. General observations from the study: CD8+ contracting clones occupied EMRA, while CD4+ ones occupied mainly CM and EM.

The junction had 11 bases not matched to a gene; V was cut back by 1 base and J by 0 bases. The CDR3 spans 21 residues. TCR alpha and TCR beta cDNA libraries carrying sample barcodes and UMIs came from 5'RACE with constant-segment primers. TCRdb processed the 5' RACE reads anew with MiXCR; each CDR3 protein has one entry. In the table there are roughly 80,000 distinct CDR3 sequences, approximately 15% of which are singletons. This clonotype was observed a few times. Its matching antigen is unknown. Sequencing was performed on PBMCs or a T cell subset sorted from them (not recorded which). This receptor was identified in an adult woman who had mild COVID-19 (a few samples of this study predate the infection). Cell type and time point are not known. The chain carries TRBV12-3 or TRBV12-4 and TRBJ2-1; 14 bases are shared with TRBD2. As DNA, the CDR3 is TGTGCCAGCAGTTTAGGACTAGCGGGAGGGCCTTTTGTCAGCTCCTACAATGAGCAGTTCTTC. Protein product: CASSLGLAGGPFVSSYNEQFF.